Each of the 26 T cell receptor beta chains below was sequenced from the same sample in a study of a mutant IDH1 vaccine in newly diagnosed glioma. Indicated time point: baseline, week 1 (first vaccination visit). Specified treatment: pre-vaccination baseline after standard-of-care therapy. Here immunoSEQ multiplex PCR was the method, and the copy in TCRdb shows in-frame clones only, minus some. Counted here are about 30,000 clones, over 75% occurring once; the ten biggest clones make up under 25%. Sample: PBMCs, taken from a glioma patient treated with radiotherapy, temozolomide or both. These receptors all stem from a man aged 25-45 years with glioma.

V usage is TRBV28 and J usage is TRBJ1-2, with D unclear. Between the trimmed V and J ends, which lost 6 bases and 8 bases, there was a span of 13 bases. This CDR3 is built from 12 residues. In germline, CDR1 is MDHEN, CDR2 SYDVKM. The CDR3 is CASRPLLGGYTF. As DNA, the CDR3 is TGTGCCAGCAGACCCCTACTTGGCGGCTACACCTTC.

V usage is TRBV6-6 and J usage is TRBJ2-7; D is unclear. Germline CDR1 reads MNHNY; CDR2 reads SVGAGI (reference sequence). Trimming pared 6 bases from V and 2 bases from J, leaving 11 bases between. This CDR3 region has 13 residues. The CDR3 sequence is CASSFGSTYEQYF. The CDR3 DNA follows: TGTGCCAGCAGCTTTGGCAGCACCTACGAGCAGTACTTC.

The chain employs TRBV6-5 and TRBJ2-5; no firm D call. Germline-derived CDR1 and CDR2 are MNHEY and SVGAGI. The CDR3 length is 14 residues. Trimming removed 2 bases from V and 5 bases from J, with 12 bases in between. In DNA form, the CDR3 reads TGTGCCAGCAGTTACGACGGCAAGGTGGAGACCCAGTACTTC. Its protein is CASSYDGKVETQYF.

CDR3 bases: TGTGCCTGGAGTAAGGCCGGCTCTCAGCCCCAGCATTTT. Protein: CAWSKAGSQPQHF. V is TRBV30 and J is TRBJ1-5; D not resolved. This CDR3 has 13 amino acids. Trimming left V 2 bases short and J 6 bases short, with 11 bases between. Germline V gene data show CDR1 as GTSNPN and CDR2 as SVGIG (reference sequence).

The CDR3 sequence is CASSPRTGLQNTEAFF. As DNA, the CDR3 is TGTGCCAGCAGTCCCCGGACAGGGCTTCAGAACACTGAAGCTTTCTTT. The gene calls are TRBV27 and TRBJ1-1; 8 nucleotides line up with TRBD1. Trimming at V came to 5 bases and at J to 1 base, leaving 9 bases not matched to a gene. CDR3 length equals 16 residues. Germline CDR1 is MNHEY and CDR2 is SMNVEV (reference sequence).

The V call is TRBV7-9, the J call TRBJ2-7; the match to TRBD1 covers 9 bases. Germline V gives CDR1 SEHNR, CDR2 FQNEAQ (reference sequence). V was clipped by 1 base and J by 4 bases; unmatched bases: 5. The length of the CDR3 is 15 residues. The CDR3 region has the DNA TGTGCCAGCAGCTTAGAGGGGACAGGGCTTTACGAGCAGTACTTC. As protein: CASSLEGTGLYEQYF.

This clone was recorded only once. The rearrangement joins TRBV4-1 to TRBJ2-5, with D possibly matching TRBD1 (6 bases). The CDR3 loop spans 13 amino acids. V lost 1 base, J lost 5 bases, and 8 bases lay in between. The germline V gene has CDR1 MGHRA and CDR2 YSYEKL. The CDR3 loop is CASSQGGQETQYF. The CDR3 DNA is TGCGCCAGCAGCCAAGGGGGGCAGGAGACCCAGTACTTC.

The gene calls are TRBV15 and TRBJ1-1, with D maybe TRBD1 (5 bases). Germline CDR1 is LNHNV and CDR2 is YYDKDF (reference sequence). This CDR3 has 16 amino acids. V shed 0 bases and J shed 4 bases, with 15 bases lying between them. CDR3 sequence reads: CATSRDPVGTGTEAFF. The CDR3 bases are TGTGCCACCAGCAGAGATCCAGTGGGGACGGGCACTGAAGCTTTCTTT.

The V gene is TRBV10-3, the J gene TRBJ1-1; 9 nucleotides line up with TRBD1. The CDR3 contains 16 residues. V was pared by 5 bases and J by 1 base, with 8 bases of the junction left unmatched. Germline V gene sequence: CDR1 ENHRY, CDR2 SYGVKD. The CDR3, as DNA: TGTGCCATCAGTACAGGGGGCGCAGAACGGAACACTGAAGCTTTCTTT. This codes for CAISTGGAERNTEAFF.

The chain links TRBV18 to TRBJ2-7, with 10 positions matching TRBD1. The CDR3 is made up of 15 amino acids. Germline CDR1 KGHSH, CDR2 LQKENI. V dropped 3 bases and J dropped 5; count of bases not matched to a gene: 7. CDR3 DNA sequence: TGTGCCAGCTCACCCGTCGGGACAGGGGAGCACGAGCAGTACTTC. This translates into CASSPVGTGEHEQYF.

The chain joins TRBV5-4 to TRBJ2-1, with 10 bases fitting TRBD2. Germline trimming cut 4 bases from V and 4 bases from J; bases unmatched to any gene: 11. This CDR3 is 17 amino acids long. The germline gives CDR1 SGHNT, CDR2 YYREEE (reference sequence). The DNA for the CDR3 is TGTGCCAGCAGCGGAGGGACTAGCGCCAGGCAGTACAATGAGCAGTTCTTC. This codes for CASSGGTSARQYNEQFF.

The rearrangement joins TRBV15 to TRBJ2-5; D not resolved. Looked up from germline, CDR1 is LNHNV and CDR2 is YYDKDF (reference sequence). This CDR3 comprises 13 residues. Trimming pared 3 bases from V and 1 base from J, leaving 6 bases between. The CDR3 DNA reads TGTGCCACCAGCAGGAGGTTCCAAGAGACCCAGTACTTC. Translating it yields CATSRRFQETQYF.

This sequence joins TRBV6-6 and TRBJ2-1; 13 bases agree with TRBD2. V lost 6 bases and J lost 5; bases outside the gene matches: 4. Germline CDR1 and CDR2: MNHNY and SVGAGI (reference sequence). This CDR3 is built from 15 residues. CDR3 region: CASRAGLAGHNEQFF. For the CDR3, the DNA is TGTGCCAGCAGGGCGGGACTAGCGGGGCACAATGAGCAGTTCTTC.

The chain joins TRBV28 to TRBJ1-2; 7 bases fit TRBD1. V shed 6 bases, J shed 0 bases, and the junction held 4 bases outside the gene matches. Germline CDR1 reads MDHEN; CDR2 reads SYDVKM. CDR3 size: 14 residues. CDR3 loop: CASSSDRANYGYTF. The CDR3 nucleotides are TGTGCCAGCAGCTCCGACAGGGCTAACTATGGCTACACCTTC.

The chain uses TRBV6-1 and TRBJ1-1; a possible D gene is TRBD1 (5 bases). The CDR3 runs to 14 residues. The germline V gene has CDR1 MNHNS and CDR2 SASEGT. Trimming took 3 bases from V and 4 from J, leaving 12 bases between them. In DNA, the CDR3 is TGTGCCAGCAGTGATTTAGGGGTCGGCACTGAAGCTTTCTTT. This gives the protein CASSDLGVGTEAFF.

For this clone: Within the sample, other DNA sequences also encode this same CDR3. The chain combines TRBV5-1 with TRBJ2-7; no reliable D call. Per the germline V gene, CDR1 is SGHRS and CDR2 is YFSETQ. The CDR3 contains 14 residues. Trimming removed 0 bases at V and 4 bases at J, with 11 bases between. The CDR3 DNA is TGCGCCAGCAGCTTGGAACAAGGGTATTACGAGCAGTACTTC. It encodes CASSLEQGYYEQYF. The full variable domain, rest sourced from reference TRBV5-1 and TRBJ2-7, is KAGVTQTPRYLIKTRGQQVTLSCSPISGHRSVSWYQQTPGQGLQFLFEYFSETQRNKGNFPGRFSGRQFSNSRSEMNVSTLELGDSALYLCASSLEQGYYEQYFGPGTRLTVT.

This clone was seen a handful of times. The rearrangement links TRBV30 to TRBJ1-1; D remains unclear. V lost 5 bases and J lost 2, with 12 bases in between. Germline V gene sequence: CDR1 GTSNPN, CDR2 SVGIG (reference sequence). This CDR3 region has 13 residues. The DNA for the CDR3 is TGTGCCTGGGCCCAGGACCTAAACACTGAAGCTTTCTTT. Translation gives CAWAQDLNTEAFF.

The V and J genes are TRBV9 and TRBJ2-7; 12 nucleotides align to TRBD2. V lost 0 bases to trimming and J lost 3 bases; unmatched junction nucleotides: 1. This CDR3 has 15 residues. CDR1 and CDR2 from the germline V gene are SGDLS and YYNGEE. CDR3 DNA: TGTGCCAGCAGCGTAGGGACTAGCGGGGTCTACGAGCAGTACTTC. Encoded protein: CASSVGTSGVYEQYF.

The gene calls are TRBV19 and TRBJ1-4, with D possibly matching TRBD1 (5 bases). The CDR3 consists of 12 residues. Trimming removed 3 bases from V and 8 bases from J, with 7 bases in between. From germline, CDR1 is LNHDA and CDR2 SQIVND (reference sequence). In DNA form, the CDR3 reads TGTGCCAGTAGTATCGGGGGGGAAAAACTGTTTTTT. This sequence encodes CASSIGGEKLFF.

The V gene is TRBV9, the J gene TRBJ2-7, with a possible D match to TRBD1 (7 bases). The CDR3 has 16 amino acids. The germline CDR1 and CDR2 sequences are SGDLS and YYNGEE. Deletions cut 0 bases from V and 6 bases from J, with 19 bases between. CDR3 loop: CASSVEGASGGREQYF. CDR3 nucleotide sequence: TGTGCCAGCAGCGTAGAGGGCGCGTCAGGGGGGCGCGAGCAGTACTTC.

The genes are TRBV5-1 and TRBJ1-1; TRBD1 agrees at 9 bases. Losses at the gene ends were 4 bases for V and 5 bases for J; bases not matched to a gene: 9. Germline V lookup: CDR1 SGHRS, CDR2 YFSETQ. The CDR3 covers 15 residues. CDR3 sequence reads: CASSTETGGRTEAFF. CDR3 nucleotides: TGCGCCAGCAGCACCGAGACAGGGGGAAGGACTGAAGCTTTCTTT.

This sequence joins TRBV5-6 and TRBJ2-4; 8 positions match TRBD1. This CDR3 is 14 amino acids long. Looked up from germline, CDR1 is SGHDT and CDR2 is YYEEEE. The trim removed 0 bases at V and 6 bases at J, leaving 2 bases unmatched. Here the CDR3 reads CASSLEQGGNIQYF. For the CDR3, the DNA is TGTGCCAGCAGCTTGGAACAGGGGGGAAACATTCAGTACTTC.

This clone came up once. This chain connects TRBV5-1 to TRBJ2-5; no firm D call. The J call could be wrong; TRBJ2-7 is a better fit for the DNA end. Germline V gene sequence: CDR1 SGHRS, CDR2 YFSETQ. The CDR3 is 14 residues long. The CDR3 DNA follows: TGCGCCAGCGCTAAGGACGGTGCCATCTACGAGCAGTACTTC. Protein sequence: CASAKDGAIYEQYF.

This chain uses TRBV6-5 with TRBJ2-7, with 7 bases that match TRBD2. The CDR3 has 13 amino acids. The V gene's germline CDR1 is MNHEY and CDR2 SVGAGI. V was clipped by 7 bases and J by 5 bases; unmatched bases: 8. CDR3 DNA: TGTGCCAGCAAGGCATCGGCGGGAGACGAGCAGTACTTC. It codes for CASKASAGDEQYF.

The chain is built from TRBV5-4 and TRBJ2-1; 12 bases map to TRBD2. Looked up from germline, CDR1 is SGHNT and CDR2 is YYREEE (reference sequence). The trim removed 2 bases at V and 9 bases at J, leaving 6 bases unmatched. The CDR3 spans 15 residues. The CDR3 spells CASSFSSSGGGEQFF. In DNA, the CDR3 is TGTGCCAGCAGCTTCAGCTCTAGCGGGGGGGGTGAGCAGTTCTTC.

The chain joins TRBV2 to TRBJ2-3; TRBD1 aligns across 9 bases. V shed 3 bases and J 8 bases; nucleotides not matched to a gene: 6. The CDR3 covers 14 residues. Germline CDR1 SNHLY, CDR2 FYNNEI. CDR3 bases: TGTGCCAGCAGTGAGGGACAGGGACCGCTTACGCAGTATTTT. Residues: CASSEGQGPLTQYF.